These 2 T cell receptor beta chains share one sample of origin, sequenced in a study of T-cell reconstitution after alpha-beta-depleted transplantation in children. Unique molecular identifiers featured in how the TCRbeta library was prepared. TCRdb called the PCR reads again in MiXCR, with one record for every CDR3 protein. The table has approximately 1,000,000 distinct CDR3 sequences, around 30% seen once. Sequencing used PBMCs, mostly from graft donor cells, obtained 360 days after TCRalphabeta/CD19-depleted stem cell transplant. The receptors derive from a boy less than two years old who had a stem cell transplant for SCID, so the T cells may come from the graft donor.

V is TRBV20-1 and J is TRBJ2-7; the match to TRBD2 covers 7 bases. CDR1 is DFQATT, CDR2 SNEGSKA, per germline (reference sequence). The CDR3 has 14 amino acids. V shed 0 bases, J shed 4 bases, and the junction held 6 bases outside the gene matches. The chain's CDR3 is CSARDIGGGYEQYF. CDR3 DNA sequence: TGCAGTGCTAGAGATATCGGGGGAGGGTACGAGCAGTACTTC.

This clonotype was detected a few times. This chain links TRBV29-1 with TRBJ2-7; 10 positions match TRBD2. Germline V CDR1 and CDR2: SQVTM, ANQGSEA. This CDR3 spans 13 amino acids. The V gene end was trimmed by 5 bases and the J gene end by 7 bases; junction bases not matched to a gene: 8. The CDR3 DNA follows: TGCAGCGTTCTCGAGCGGGGGGGCGTGGAGCAGTACTTC. Amino acid sequence: CSVLERGGVEQYF.